These 30 T cell receptor beta chains share one sample of origin, sequenced in a study of shared clonotypes between healthy human individuals. CD8 cells regarded as naive lacked CD45RO, were positively chosen for CCR7, and omitted terminally differentiated effector memory CD45RA+ cells. Using immunoSEQ multiplex PCR, the repertoire was profiled, and TCRdb retains in-frame clones only, with some absent. The sample shows some 800,000 clones, 90% to 95% of them seen only once. The sequencing input was naive CD8+ T cells sorted from blood. The receptors stem from a man younger than 40 in good health.

Regarding this clone: Other DNA sequences in this specimen translate into the identical CDR3. This rearrangement joins TRBV6-5 to TRBJ2-7; unclear D gene. This CDR3 has 9 residues. Trimming stripped 8 bases from V and 4 bases from J, with 3 bases between. Germline lookup yields CDR1 MNHEY and CDR2 SVGAGI. Here the CDR3 DNA reads TGTGCCAGCGGATACGAGCAGTACTTC. This gives the protein CASGYEQYF.

This chain uses TRBV4-1 with TRBJ2-2, with D maybe TRBD1 (6 bases). This CDR3 is 14 amino acids long. Germline assignment: CDR1 MGHRA and CDR2 YSYEKL. V was shortened by 4 bases and J by 0 bases, with 6 bases between the two germline ends. The CDR3 reads CASSRGPNTGELFF. As DNA, the CDR3 is TGCGCCAGCAGCCGGGGGCCGAACACCGGGGAGCTGTTTTTT.

To note about this clone: One junction end disagrees with the germline gene, perhaps due to a read error. V gene TRBV7-7 combines with J gene TRBJ2-1; D remains unclear. Germline CDR1 and CDR2: SSHAT and FNYEAQ (reference sequence). The CDR3 is 15 residues long. The CDR3 DNA sequence: TGTGCTAGCAGCTTAGACGGCTGGAGCGCTAATGAGCAGTTCTTC. Its translation is CASSLDGWSANEQFF.

This clone was counted once. V and J are TRBV7-9 and TRBJ1-1; no reliable D call. The CDR3 contains 15 residues. Trimming removed 0 bases at V and 1 base at J, with 9 bases between. The germline V gene has CDR1 SEHNR and CDR2 FQNEAQ (reference sequence). DNA for the CDR3: TGTGCCAGCAGCTTAGCCCCGATGAGGAACACTGAAGCTTTCTTT. Protein sequence: CASSLAPMRNTEAFF.

This chain joins TRBV7-9 and TRBJ2-3; the match to TRBD2 covers 7 bases. Trimming at V came to 6 bases and at J to 2 bases, leaving 14 bases not matched to a gene. Looked up from germline, CDR1 is SEHNR and CDR2 is FQNEAQ (reference sequence). The CDR3 sequence is 17 residues long. DNA of the CDR3: TGTGCCAGCAGTGGGACGGCACCTAGCGGAAACACAGATACGCAGTATTTT. It specifies CASSGTAPSGNTDTQYF.

The chain has TRBV4-2 and TRBJ1-2; 7 bases are a match to TRBD1. Germline values: CDR1 LGHNA, CDR2 YNFKEQ. V was clipped by 6 bases and J by 4 bases; unmatched bases: 2. The length of the CDR3 is 12 residues. CDR3 sequence (DNA): TGTGCCAGCAGACAGGGGTTCTATGGCTACACCTTC. It specifies CASRQGFYGYTF.

On this clone itself: The sample holds other DNA sequences that translate to the same CDR3. The V and J genes are TRBV7-9 and TRBJ2-7; D may be TRBD1 (5 bases). The CDR3 covers 13 residues. Germline V gives CDR1 SEHNR, CDR2 FQNEAQ (reference sequence). Deletions cut 1 base from V and 2 bases from J, with 6 bases between. This CDR3 reads CASSLEDTYEQYF. CDR3 coding DNA: TGTGCCAGCAGCTTAGAGGACACCTACGAGCAGTACTTC.

The gene calls are TRBV7-6 and TRBJ2-7, with 8 bases aligning to TRBD1. The CDR3 runs 14 residues. Germline CDR1 is SGHVS and CDR2 is FNYEAQ. V lost 0 bases to trimming and J lost 5 bases; unmatched junction nucleotides: 3. CDR3 sequence reads: CASSLATGDHEQYF. Here the CDR3 DNA reads TGTGCCAGCAGCTTAGCGACAGGGGACCACGAGCAGTACTTC. The full variable domain, its missing parts supplied by reference TRBV7-6 and TRBJ2-7, is GAGVSQSPRYKVTKRGQDVALRCDPISGHVSLYWYRQALGQGPEFLTYFNYEAQQDKSGLPNDRFSAERPEGSISTLTIQRTEQRDSAMYRCASSLATGDHEQYFGPGTRLTVT.

V and J are TRBV19 and TRBJ2-3; TRBD2 is a possible D gene (6 bases). The CDR3 totals 15 residues. Trimming removed 3 bases from V and 4 bases from J, with 14 bases in between. Germline values: CDR1 LNHDA, CDR2 SQIVND (reference sequence). CDR3 residues: CASSMTSVPADTQYF. The CDR3 DNA sequence: TGTGCCAGTAGTATGACTAGTGTTCCGGCAGATACGCAGTATTTT.

The genes are TRBV19 and TRBJ2-5; 12 bases are a match to TRBD2. The CDR3 totals 16 residues. After removal of 5 bases from V and 5 bases from J, the junction contained 9 bases not matched to a gene. Germline values: CDR1 LNHDA, CDR2 SQIVND (reference sequence). The CDR3, as DNA: TGTGCCAGTAGTCCCCGACTAGCGGGAGATTGGGAGACCCAGTACTTC. Its translation: CASSPRLAGDWETQYF.

Here the CDR3 reads CASSATSGRDAGELFF. CDR3 DNA: TGTGCCAGCAGCGCCACTAGCGGGAGGGATGCCGGGGAGCTGTTTTTT. V gene TRBV2 combines with J gene TRBJ2-2; the match to TRBD2 covers 13 bases. Germline V gene lookup returns CDR1 SNHLY and CDR2 FYNNEI. V lost 6 bases, J lost 6 bases, and 7 bases stayed unmatched. This CDR3 contains 16 residues.

This chain uses TRBV9 with TRBJ2-1, with 8 bases identical to TRBD2. The CDR3 length is 15 residues. In germline, CDR1 is SGDLS, CDR2 YYNGEE. With 6 bases clipped from V and 0 bases from J, the junction kept 5 bases outside the gene matches. The CDR3: CASNSGESSYNEQFF. DNA for the CDR3: TGTGCCAGCAATAGCGGGGAAAGCTCCTACAATGAGCAGTTCTTC.

The V call is TRBV9, the J call TRBJ2-1, with 11 positions matching TRBD2. V trimming: 3 bases; J trimming: 7 bases; junction bases outside the gene matches: 3. The CDR3 totals 14 residues. Germline assignment: CDR1 SGDLS and CDR2 YYNGEE. The CDR3 nucleotides read TGTGCCAGCAGCGGCCGACTAGCGGGAAATGAGCAGTTCTTC. Its translation: CASSGRLAGNEQFF. Full variable domain (remainder filled in from reference TRBV9 and TRBJ2-1): DSGVTQTPKHLITATGQRVTLRCSPRSGDLSVYWYQQSLDQGLQFLIQYYNGEERAKGNILERFSAQQFPDLHSELNLSSLELGDSALYFCASSGRLAGNEQFFGPGTRLTVL.

J is TRBJ2-7 and V is TRBV7-9, with 12 bases matching TRBD1. Germline trimming cut 4 bases from V and 7 bases from J; bases unmatched to any gene: 5. The CDR3 spans 14 residues. Per germline, CDR1 SEHNR and CDR2 FQNEAQ (reference sequence). This CDR3 is CASSSRDRGREQYF. CDR3 DNA: TGTGCCAGCAGCTCCCGGGACAGGGGGCGGGAGCAGTACTTC.

The genes are TRBV9 and TRBJ2-5; TRBD1 might be the D (6 bases). The germline CDR1 and CDR2 sequences are SGDLS and YYNGEE. With 4 bases removed from V and 2 bases from J, the gap between germline ends came to 15 bases. This CDR3 has 15 amino acids. CDR3 sequence (DNA): TGTGCCAGCAGCCAGGGTAGTACAGGGCAAGAGACCCAGTACTTC. Amino acids: CASSQGSTGQETQYF.

CDR3 sequence: CASSLRRGGNTIYF. The CDR3 DNA follows: TGCGCCAGCAGCTTGCGGCGAGGGGGAAACACCATATATTTT. This chain uses TRBV5-1 with TRBJ1-3; no clear D. V was shortened by 1 base and J by 4 bases, with 9 bases between the two germline ends. The germline gives CDR1 SGHRS, CDR2 YFSETQ. This CDR3 is 14 amino acids long.

The CDR3, as DNA: TGTGCCACCAGCAGAGGGGGGGGCACTGAAGCTTTCTTT. Translation gives CATSRGGGTEAFF. This chain connects TRBV15 to TRBJ1-1, with D tentatively TRBD1 (5 bases). The V end was cut by 1 base, the J end by 4 bases, with 7 bases between. CDR1 and CDR2 (germline): LNHNV, YYDKDF (reference sequence). The CDR3 sequence is 13 residues long.

The chain is built from TRBV18 and TRBJ2-5, with TRBD1 matching over 8 bases. This CDR3 region has 14 residues. Germline V gene sequence: CDR1 KGHSH, CDR2 LQKENI. The V and J ends lost 3 bases and 5 bases, in that order; junction bases with no gene match: 5. CDR3 bases: TGTGCCAGCTCACCGGACAGGGTGAGGGAGACCCAGTACTTC. This gives the protein CASSPDRVRETQYF.

This chain links TRBV15 with TRBJ2-1; 11 bases match TRBD2. With 4 bases clipped from V and 2 bases from J, the junction kept 7 bases outside the gene matches. Germline V lookup: CDR1 LNHNV, CDR2 YYDKDF (reference sequence). This CDR3 region has 17 residues. The CDR3 DNA is TGTGCCACCAGCATAGATCTAGCGGGAGGCCCCTACAATGAGCAGTTCTTC. This gives the protein CATSIDLAGGPYNEQFF. The full variable domain, with the rest looked up from reference TRBV15 and TRBJ2-1, is DAMVIQNPRYQVTQFGKPVTLSCSQTLNHNVMYWYQQKSSQAPKLLFHYYDKDFNNEADTPDNFQSRRPNTSFCFLDIRSPGLGDTAMYLCATSIDLAGGPYNEQFFGPGTRLTVL.

This clone has more than one count but fewer than ten. This chain uses TRBV6-1 with TRBJ2-1; 10 nucleotides align to TRBD1. V shed 6 bases and J 3 bases; nucleotides not matched to a gene: 11. Germline V gene lookup returns CDR1 MNHNS and CDR2 SASEGT. CDR3 length: 17 amino acids. CDR3 loop: CASSELQGDRGYNEQFF. The CDR3 region has the DNA TGTGCCAGCAGCGAACTCCAAGGGGACAGGGGCTACAATGAGCAGTTCTTC.

Here the CDR3 reads CASSSTGWSHMNEKLFF. The CDR3 nucleotides read TGTGCCAGCAGTTCTACGGGTTGGAGCCATATGAATGAAAAACTGTTTTTT. This sequence joins TRBV28 and TRBJ1-4, with unresolved D. This CDR3 region has 17 residues. Germline loops: CDR1 MDHEN, CDR2 SYDVKM. V lost 4 bases to trimming and J lost 5 bases, with 20 bases between them.

This sequence joins TRBV7-9 and TRBJ2-7; 7 bases are shared with TRBD1. The CDR3 totals 15 residues. After removal of 7 bases from V and 4 bases from J, the junction contained 13 bases not matched to a gene. CDR1 is SEHNR, CDR2 FQNEAQ, per germline (reference sequence). CDR3 region: CASTRGRQGLYEQYF. The CDR3 DNA is TGTGCCAGCACCCGGGGTAGACAGGGTCTATACGAGCAGTACTTC.

The CDR3 DNA is TGTGCCAGCAGTTCAGGACTAGCGGGAAACCAAGAGACCCAGTACTTC. Its translation: CASSSGLAGNQETQYF. This sequence joins TRBV6-6 and TRBJ2-5; 12 bases are shared with TRBD2. The CDR3 sequence is 16 residues long. With V trimmed by 4 bases and J by 0 bases, 3 bases remained unmatched. CDR1 MNHNY and CDR2 SVGAGI come from the germline V gene (reference sequence).

This chain uses TRBV11-2 with TRBJ2-7; D unresolved. Germline CDR1 is SGHAT and CDR2 is FQNNGV. The ends were cut back, 5 bases at V and 2 bases at J, with 7 bases in the middle. The CDR3 has 12 residues. CDR3 bases: TGTGCCAGCAGCCCCTCAGCCTACGAGCAGTACTTC. This encodes CASSPSAYEQYF.

The chain recombines TRBV7-9 with TRBJ2-1; D remains unclear. Trimming cost V 5 bases and J 8 bases, with 7 bases left between them. CDR3 length: 11 amino acids. CDR1 SEHNR and CDR2 FQNEAQ come from the germline V gene (reference sequence). The CDR3, as DNA: TGTGCCAGCAGCAACCGGGATGAGCAGTTCTTC. Its protein product is CASSNRDEQFF.

This chain links TRBV10-3 with TRBJ1-1, with D unresolved. This CDR3 is built from 17 residues. V lost 3 bases and J 0 bases, leaving 17 bases between the germline ends. The germline V gene encodes CDR1 ENHRY and CDR2 SYGVKD. CDR3 residues: CAISDTGVSRMNTEAFF. Here the CDR3 DNA reads TGTGCCATCAGTGATACCGGTGTAAGCCGAATGAACACTGAAGCTTTCTTT.

The chain joins TRBV6-5 to TRBJ1-4; D remains ambiguous. Germline-derived CDR1 and CDR2 are MNHEY and SVGAGI. The V end was cut by 4 bases, the J end by 0 bases, with 12 bases between. The CDR3 loop spans 16 amino acids. As DNA, the CDR3 is TGTGCCAGCAGTTTTAGAACACCGGCAACTAATGAAAAACTGTTTTTT. This encodes CASSFRTPATNEKLFF.

The rearrangement uses TRBV28 and TRBJ2-5, with D possibly TRBD2 on 6 matching bases. Trimming removed 6 bases from V and 1 base from J, with 15 bases in between. Germline V CDR1 and CDR2: MDHEN, SYDVKM. The CDR3 is made up of 15 amino acids. This CDR3 is CASRAMARGQETQYF. Written as DNA, the CDR3 is TGTGCCAGCAGAGCCATGGCGCGGGGCCAAGAGACCCAGTACTTC.

The CDR3 sequence: CASTRAGQNNQPQHF. The CDR3 DNA is TGTGCCAGCACCCGGGCGGGACAGAACAATCAGCCCCAGCATTTT. This chain joins TRBV6-1 and TRBJ1-5, with 7 bases fitting TRBD1. Losses at the gene ends were 7 bases for V and 3 bases for J; bases not matched to a gene: 9. The germline CDR1 and CDR2 sequences are MNHNS and SASEGT. This CDR3 is built from 15 residues.

The chain has TRBV15 and TRBJ1-3; D is uncertain. The CDR3 has 15 amino acids. From germline, CDR1 is LNHNV and CDR2 YYDKDF (reference sequence). The V gene lost 4 bases and the J gene lost 10 bases, with 20 bases spanning the gap. CDR3 DNA sequence: TGTGCCACCAGCACCCCGGAATTACTGGAAACAACCATATATTTT. This codes for CATSTPELLETTIYF.